Below, 32 T cell receptor beta chains from the same sample are listed, as sequenced in a study of human T cells and chemical hapten exposure (TCRdb year 2021). Reading the label with the study, this specimen's time point is: patch test 3, about 24 weeks after DPC sensitization. The treatment or condition tag for this specimen amounts to: therapeutic diphenylcyclopropenone sensitization with weekly scalp DPC. The method was RACE. Sequencing was performed on a NextSeq 500. The public reads were reanalyzed by TCRdb: fastp trimming at Q25, MiXCR alignment, in-frame beta chains only. One record per CDR3 amino acid sequence lists the most common genes and DNA. This sample lists under 200,000 distinct CDR3 sequences; approximately 30% were detected once. The ten most abundant clones make up 2.1% of the sample. The specimen was whole blood, collected in connection with sensitization to the hapten diphenylcyclopropenone (DPC). The source is a woman between 18 and 29 years old with alopecia areata. Some clones in this sample may be carry-over from other donors' samples.

This clonotype turned up a few times. The chain couples TRBV21-1 to TRBJ2-5. TRBV21-1 is described as a pseudogene. This CDR3 has 11 amino acids. Here the CDR3 reads CASENQETQYF. CDR3 sequence (DNA): TGTGCCAGCGAAAACCAAGAGACCCAGTACTTC.

This chain joins TRBV9 and TRBJ2-1, with D tentatively TRBD2 (6 bases). V was clipped by 0 bases and J by 11 bases, with 12 bases between them. This CDR3 spans 13 amino acids. Per germline, CDR1 SGDLS and CDR2 YYNGEE. The CDR3 coding sequence is TGTGCCAGCAGCGTAGGGAGGGATAGTAAGCAGTTCTTC. Translating it yields CASSVGRDSKQFF.

Comments on this clonotype: A read error may account for a junction end that differs from germline. V and J are TRBV5-1 and TRBJ1-5; TRBD1 matches at 12 bases. The CDR3 has 17 amino acids. Germline V gene lookup returns CDR1 SGHRS and CDR2 YFSETQ. In DNA, the CDR3 is TGCGCCGGCAGCGTCACCGGGACAGGGGGCGAGCGTCAGCCCCAGCATTTT. Its translation is CAGSVTGTGGERQPQHF.

The chain uses TRBV9 and TRBJ2-3; 15 bases are a match to TRBD2. V lost 3 bases and J lost 6; bases outside the gene matches: 5. This CDR3 comprises 16 residues. Per germline, CDR1 SGDLS and CDR2 YYNGEE. CDR3 amino acids: CASSEGTSGGFDTQYF. DNA of the CDR3: TGTGCCAGCAGCGAGGGGACTAGCGGGGGGTTCGATACGCAGTATTTT.

The table lists this clonotype with a few counts. The V gene is TRBV2, the J gene TRBJ2-5; D is undetermined. V was clipped by 0 bases and J by 2 bases, with 4 bases between them. The CDR3 totals 13 residues. The germline V gene encodes CDR1 SNHLY and CDR2 FYNNEI. CDR3 in amino acids: CASSEARQETQYF. CDR3 DNA: TGTGCCAGCAGTGAAGCGCGGCAAGAGACCCAGTACTTC.

The CDR3 DNA reads TGCAGTGCTCCCCCTCACAGGGGGCAGACTTCTTACGAGCAGTACTTC. This sequence encodes CSAPPHRGQTSYEQYF. The genes are TRBV20-1 and TRBJ2-7, with 9 bases aligning to TRBD1. Germline V lookup: CDR1 DFQATT, CDR2 SNEGSKA (reference sequence). Losses at the gene ends were 5 bases for V and 4 bases for J; bases not matched to a gene: 15. CDR3 size: 16 residues.

This clonotype was counted only a few times. The chain couples TRBV4-2 to TRBJ1-5; D remains unclear. The V gene lost 6 bases and the J gene lost 0 bases, with 15 bases spanning the gap. This CDR3 region has 16 residues. Germline loops: CDR1 LGHNA, CDR2 YNFKEQ. The CDR3 coding sequence is TGTGCCAGCAGATTGTCAGCAACGTATAGCAATCAGCCCCAGCATTTT. Translation gives CASRLSATYSNQPQHF.

The chain is built from TRBV20-1 and TRBJ2-3; 9 bases fit TRBD2. The CDR3 contains 13 residues. The trim removed 7 bases at V and 5 bases at J, leaving 7 bases unmatched. From germline, CDR1 is DFQATT and CDR2 SNEGSKA (reference sequence). Here the CDR3 DNA reads TGCAGTGGCGTAGCGGGAGTCCGAGATACGCAGTATTTT. Encoded protein: CSGVAGVRDTQYF.

CDR3 in amino acids: CASRNGGQGWVEQYF. CDR3 in DNA: TGTGCCAGCAGAAATGGGGGACAGGGATGGGTCGAGCAGTACTTC. The chain links TRBV12-3 or TRBV12-4 to TRBJ2-7, with 9 bases identical to TRBD1. Germline trimming cut 6 bases from V and 6 bases from J; bases unmatched to any gene: 12. CDR3 length: 15 residues.

The V gene is TRBV12-3 or TRBV12-4, the J gene TRBJ1-1; D is unclear. The CDR3 contains 15 residues. V dropped 3 bases and J dropped 0 bases, with 11 bases sitting between them. The CDR3 DNA follows: TGTGCCAGCAGTTTTTCCGGACGGATGAACACTGAAGCTTTCTTT. Protein product: CASSFSGRMNTEAFF.

V gene TRBV27 combines with J gene TRBJ1-5; TRBD1 matches 10 bases. The trim removed 6 bases at V and 3 bases at J, leaving 2 bases unmatched. Germline V lookup: CDR1 MNHEY, CDR2 SMNVEV (reference sequence). This CDR3 spans 14 amino acids. The CDR3 is CASRGTGVNQPQHF. The CDR3, as DNA: TGTGCCAGCAGGGGGACAGGGGTCAATCAGCCCCAGCATTTT.

This clonotype was seen more than once but under ten times. In nucleotides, the CDR3 is TGTGCCAGCAGCCGGACTAGCGGGGACCGATACAATGAGCAGTTCTTC. It codes for CASSRTSGDRYNEQFF. The chain carries TRBV12-3 or TRBV12-4 and TRBJ2-1; 12 nucleotides match TRBD2. CDR3 length: 16 residues. V lost 6 bases and J lost 4; bases outside the gene matches: 7.

The V and J genes are TRBV5-1 and TRBJ2-2; D gene uncertain. The CDR3 totals 12 residues. Germline V gene lookup returns CDR1 SGHRS and CDR2 YFSETQ. V shed 2 bases and J shed 7 bases, with 6 bases lying between them. The DNA for the CDR3 is TGCGCCAGCAGCTTTGGTAGCGGGGAGCTGTTTTTT. It specifies CASSFGSGELFF.

This clonotype was found a few times. The V call is TRBV7-3, the J call TRBJ2-7; 14 bases fit TRBD2. Germline values: CDR1 SGHTA, CDR2 FQGTGA. V gave up 5 bases and J gave up 5 bases; unmatched junction bases: 8. The CDR3 has 16 amino acids. The CDR3 is CASSIGTSGSLDEQYF. Written as DNA, the CDR3 is TGTGCCAGCAGCATCGGGACTAGCGGGAGTCTGGACGAGCAGTACTTC.

J is TRBJ1-1 and V is TRBV28, with D maybe TRBD1 (5 bases). V was shortened by 1 base and J by 3 bases, with 12 bases between the two germline ends. CDR1 MDHEN and CDR2 SYDVKM come from the germline V gene. The CDR3 length is 15 residues. CDR3 residues: CASSLFKGTYTEAFF. CDR3 sequence (DNA): TGTGCCAGCAGTTTATTTAAGGGGACGTACACTGAAGCTTTCTTT.

The chain is built from TRBV4-3 and TRBJ2-5, with D maybe TRBD2 (5 bases). Germline assignment: CDR1 LGHNA and CDR2 YSLEER. The V end lost 2 bases, the J end lost 5 bases, and 21 bases lay between the germline ends. The CDR3 spans 17 residues. The CDR3 DNA is TGCGCCAGCAGCCAACTGAGAGAGGGCCATAAGCTTGAGACCCAGTACTTC. Protein sequence: CASSQLREGHKLETQYF.

In this sample, this clonotype turned up a few times. The chain joins TRBV4-3 to TRBJ2-1; TRBD1 agrees at 7 bases. Germline V gives CDR1 LGHNA, CDR2 YSLEER. V shed 1 base, J shed 10 bases, and the junction held 13 bases outside the gene matches. CDR3 length equals 16 residues. The CDR3: CASSQAEGAGYREQFF. The CDR3 DNA reads as TGCGCCAGCAGCCAAGCTGAGGGGGCCGGGTATCGCGAGCAGTTCTTC.

The genes are TRBV20-1 and TRBJ1-2; unclear D gene. Germline V gene lookup returns CDR1 DFQATT and CDR2 SNEGSKA (reference sequence). The CDR3 length is 13 residues. The ends were cut back, 6 bases at V and 4 bases at J, with 15 bases in the middle. CDR3 bases: TGCAGTGCGAATGATCGAAGGAGCTATGGCTACACCTTC. Its protein product is CSANDRRSYGYTF.

This clonotype was counted between two and nine times. The chain uses TRBV25-1 and TRBJ1-2; unclear D gene. Germline V gene data show CDR1 as MGHDK and CDR2 as SYGVNS. V lost 3 bases, J lost 4 bases, and 3 bases lay in between. This CDR3 comprises 11 residues. As DNA, the CDR3 is TGTGCCAGCAGTGACGGCTATGGCTACACCTTC. Its translation: CASSDGYGYTF.

The V and J genes are TRBV6-5 and TRBJ2-1; 7 positions match TRBD1. The CDR3 length is 16 residues. V gave up 5 bases and J gave up 0 bases; unmatched junction bases: 7. Germline V CDR1 and CDR2: MNHEY, SVGAGI. For the CDR3, the DNA is TGTGCCAGCAGTGCCGGCGGACAGGTCTCCTACAATGAGCAGTTCTTC. Its translation: CASSAGGQVSYNEQFF.

The sample holds a few counts of this clonotype. V usage is TRBV5-8 and J usage is TRBJ2-1, with D possibly being TRBD2 (6 bases). V lost 1 base and J lost 4, with 12 bases in between. This CDR3 contains 15 residues. Germline CDR1 is SGHTS and CDR2 is YDEGEE. CDR3: CASSLSGSRYNEQFF. DNA for the CDR3: TGTGCCAGCAGCTTGTCCGGGAGTCGGTACAATGAGCAGTTCTTC.

The chain combines TRBV6-5 with TRBJ1-1, with 7 bases identical to TRBD1. V dropped 2 bases and J dropped 1; count of bases not matched to a gene: 19. CDR1 is MNHEY and CDR2 is SVGAGI in the germline V gene. The CDR3 runs to 20 residues. In DNA form, the CDR3 reads TGTGCCAGCAGTTACCAAGTCCTACCCGGTCCGGGACAGAAGAACACTGAAGCTTTCTTT. Translated: CASSYQVLPGPGQKNTEAFF.

The rearrangement links TRBV10-3 to TRBJ2-2; TRBD1 matches at 9 bases. Germline V gene lookup returns CDR1 ENHRY and CDR2 SYGVKD. This CDR3 is built from 15 residues. V was clipped by 6 bases and J by 4 bases; unmatched bases: 6. CDR3 loop: CAISPGTGSTGELFF. DNA for the CDR3: TGTGCCATCAGCCCAGGGACAGGGAGCACCGGGGAGCTGTTTTTT.

The sample holds a few counts of this clonotype. This rearrangement joins TRBV15 to TRBJ1-5; a possible D gene is TRBD1 (5 bases). The ends were cut back, 0 bases at V and 0 bases at J, with 9 bases in the middle. Germline V gene sequence: CDR1 LNHNV, CDR2 YYDKDF (reference sequence). This CDR3 spans 16 amino acids. As DNA, the CDR3 is TGTGCCACCAGCAGAGATAGACAGCATAGCAATCAGCCCCAGCATTTT. It specifies CATSRDRQHSNQPQHF.

This clonotype appeared a few times. The rearrangement joins TRBV5-1 to TRBJ2-5; D not resolved. This CDR3 spans 16 amino acids. The V gene lost 0 bases and the J gene lost 10 bases, with 22 bases spanning the gap. Looked up from germline, CDR1 is SGHRS and CDR2 is YFSETQ. The CDR3 nucleotides are TGCGCCAGCAGCTTGGCCCCGGACGGTTTCCCGATAGTCCAGTACTTC. It specifies CASSLAPDGFPIVQYF.

There are a few counts of this clonotype. The chain is built from TRBV20-1 and TRBJ2-2, with 9 bases aligning to TRBD1. There are 16 residues in the CDR3. Germline V lookup: CDR1 DFQATT, CDR2 SNEGSKA (reference sequence). V lost 4 bases, J lost 6 bases, and 12 bases stayed unmatched. DNA of the CDR3: TGCAGTGCTAAAATACCGGGACAGGGAAAGGCCGGGGAGCTGTTTTTT. As protein: CSAKIPGQGKAGELFF.

This clonotype was observed at least ten times. This chain links TRBV10-3 with TRBJ2-7; D ambiguous. The length of the CDR3 is 13 residues. Germline V gene sequence: CDR1 ENHRY, CDR2 SYGVKD. V lost 4 bases and J 0 bases, leaving 7 bases between the germline ends. DNA of the CDR3: TGTGCCATCAGTGGGGCCGTCTCCTACGAGCAGTACTTC. Translating gives CAISGAVSYEQYF.

This chain connects TRBV7-2 to TRBJ1-6; 9 bases agree with TRBD1. V shed 5 bases, J shed 10 bases, and the junction held 6 bases outside the gene matches. The CDR3 is 14 amino acids. Germline CDR1 and CDR2: SGHTA and FQGNSA. CDR3 nucleotides: TGTGCCAGCAGCGTAGGACAGGGGTGGTCACCCCTCCACTTT. Amino acid sequence: CASSVGQGWSPLHF.

V usage is TRBV7-6 and J usage is TRBJ2-7, with 7 bases lining up with TRBD2. Trimming cost V 7 bases and J 9 bases; bases outside gene matches: 15. There are 14 residues in the CDR3. Per germline, CDR1 SGHVS and CDR2 FNYEAQ. The CDR3 loop reads CASTPPREGPVQYF. The DNA of the CDR3 is TGTGCCAGCACCCCCCCGAGGGAGGGCCCCGTGCAGTACTTC. The whole variable domain, filled in from reference TRBV7-6 and TRBJ2-7, reads GAGVSQSPRYKVTKRGQDVALRCDPISGHVSLYWYRQALGQGPEFLTYFNYEAQQDKSGLPNDRFSAERPEGSISTLTIQRTEQRDSAMYRCASTPPREGPVQYFGPGTRLTVT.

V gene TRBV9 combines with J gene TRBJ2-2; no firm D call. This CDR3 is 13 amino acids long. Germline loops: CDR1 SGDLS, CDR2 YYNGEE. The germline V and J ends were trimmed by 4 bases and 5 bases, with 9 bases remaining between them. The CDR3 reads CASSPGPTGELFF. Here the CDR3 DNA reads TGTGCCAGCAGCCCCGGACCTACCGGGGAGCTGTTTTTT.

This clonotype was detected only a few times. The J gene is TRBJ2-6, the V gene TRBV24-1; no clear D. Trimming took 5 bases from V and 0 from J, leaving 7 bases between them. The germline V gene encodes CDR1 KGHDR and CDR2 SFDVKD. There are 15 residues in the CDR3. Here the CDR3 reads CATSVTSSGANVLTF. DNA for the CDR3: TGTGCCACCAGTGTGACGAGCTCTGGGGCCAACGTCCTGACTTTC.

CDR3 nucleotide sequence: TGCGCCAGCAGCCAAGAGGCGACTAGTTCCTACAATGAGCAGTTCTTC. Amino acid sequence: CASSQEATSSYNEQFF. The J gene is TRBJ2-1, the V gene TRBV4-1, with D perhaps matching TRBD2 (6 bases). CDR1 MGHRA and CDR2 YSYEKL come from the germline V gene. The CDR3 runs to 16 residues. V was cut by 0 bases and J by 1 base, with 10 bases left in between.